This is a list of T cell receptor beta chains from one sample in a study of cytomegalovirus exposure and HLA in healthy donors. Clones were read by immunoSEQ multiplex PCR, and TCRdb kept only the in-frame ones, dropping some. Seen here are around 200,000 clones, about 85% observed once, and the top ten hold 10%. The specimen sequenced was PBMCs. These receptors originate from a woman aged 50 to 60 in good health and CMV-seropositive. The CDR3 runs from the conserved cysteine through the conserved F or W. The D gene is left open where the match is weak. Clone size appears in some rows only: once, few, many, or a class for an expanded clone.

V	D	size	J	DNA	CDR3
TRBV7-8	NA	NA	TRBJ2-3	TGTGCCAGCAGCTTAGCCGGGAAAACGCAGTATTTT	CASSLAGKTQYF
TRBV5-4	TRBD1	NA	TRBJ1-2	TGTGCCAGCAGCTCGGACAGGCCATCGATTAACTATGGCTACACCTTC	CASSSDRPSINYGYTF
TRBV6-5	NA	NA	TRBJ2-2	TGTGCCAGCAGTTACCACGAGACGAACACCGGGGAGCTGTTTTTT	CASSYHETNTGELFF
TRBV6-6	NA	few	TRBJ1-1	TGTGCCAGCAGTTACCGGGGGGTGAACACTGAAGCTTTCTTT	CASSYRGVNTEAFF
TRBV6-4	TRBD1	NA	TRBJ1-6	TGTGCCAGCGGGACAGGGTTTGGGTCACCCCTCCACTTT	CASGTGFGSPLHF
TRBV30	NA	NA	TRBJ1-1	TGTGCCTGGAGTTCCCAGTCCGTGTGGGAAGCTTTCTTT	CAWSSQSVWEAFF
TRBV11-1	NA	NA	TRBJ1-1	TGTGCCAGCAGCTCGGACAGACAGAACACTGAAGCTTTCTTT	CASSSDRQNTEAFF
TRBV2	TRBD1	once	TRBJ2-7	TGTGCCAGCAGGGACAGGGATCGCGAGCAGTACTTC	CASRDRDREQYF
TRBV7-6	NA	NA	TRBJ2-3	TGTGCCAGCAGCTTAGACAGATACACAGATACGCAGTATTTT	CASSLDRYTDTQYF
TRBV7-3	TRBD1	NA	TRBJ2-2	TGTGCCAGCAGTCCCGGGATGGACAGGGCCGGGGAGCTGTTTTTT	CASSPGMDRAGELFF
TRBV4-2	NA	NA	TRBJ2-5	TGTGCCAGCAGCCAATCCCCCGCTACGGCTAGTCGACAAGAGACCCAGTACTTC	CASSQSPATASRQETQYF
TRBV6-1	TRBD1	NA	TRBJ1-2	TGTGCCAGCAGTGAGGCAGGGGGTTACTATGGCTACACCTTC	CASSEAGGYYGYTF
TRBV7-2	TRBD1	NA	TRBJ1-3	TGTGCCAGCAGCTCCGTAGGGGGCCGCTTCGGAAACACCATATATTTT	CASSSVGGRFGNTIYF
TRBV10-1	TRBD2	NA	TRBJ2-3	TGCGCCAGCAGTCGAGCGGGGGGAAGCACAGATACGCAGTATTTT	CASSRAGGSTDTQYF
TRBV2	NA	NA	TRBJ1-2	TGTGCCAGCAGATCGGACAGTGCGGCCTATGGCTACACCTTC	CASRSDSAAYGYTF
TRBV19	TRBD1	NA	TRBJ1-2	TGTGCCAGTAGTTTCCGGGACAGCGGCTACACCTTC	CASSFRDSGYTF
TRBV19	TRBD1	once	TRBJ1-4	TGTGCCAGTAGTCGATCAGGGGGCGCGGGTGAAAAACTGTTTTTT	CASSRSGGAGEKLFF
TRBV4-1	NA	NA	TRBJ1-1	TGCGCCAGCAGTCGAGGGCGTATCGGGACACCGAACACTGAAGCTTTCTTT	CASSRGRIGTPNTEAFF
TRBV4-2	TRBD1	few	TRBJ2-4	TGTGCCAGCAGCCAAGGCGGGACAGGGGGCAAAGCCAAAAACATTCAGTACTTC	CASSQGGTGGKAKNIQYF